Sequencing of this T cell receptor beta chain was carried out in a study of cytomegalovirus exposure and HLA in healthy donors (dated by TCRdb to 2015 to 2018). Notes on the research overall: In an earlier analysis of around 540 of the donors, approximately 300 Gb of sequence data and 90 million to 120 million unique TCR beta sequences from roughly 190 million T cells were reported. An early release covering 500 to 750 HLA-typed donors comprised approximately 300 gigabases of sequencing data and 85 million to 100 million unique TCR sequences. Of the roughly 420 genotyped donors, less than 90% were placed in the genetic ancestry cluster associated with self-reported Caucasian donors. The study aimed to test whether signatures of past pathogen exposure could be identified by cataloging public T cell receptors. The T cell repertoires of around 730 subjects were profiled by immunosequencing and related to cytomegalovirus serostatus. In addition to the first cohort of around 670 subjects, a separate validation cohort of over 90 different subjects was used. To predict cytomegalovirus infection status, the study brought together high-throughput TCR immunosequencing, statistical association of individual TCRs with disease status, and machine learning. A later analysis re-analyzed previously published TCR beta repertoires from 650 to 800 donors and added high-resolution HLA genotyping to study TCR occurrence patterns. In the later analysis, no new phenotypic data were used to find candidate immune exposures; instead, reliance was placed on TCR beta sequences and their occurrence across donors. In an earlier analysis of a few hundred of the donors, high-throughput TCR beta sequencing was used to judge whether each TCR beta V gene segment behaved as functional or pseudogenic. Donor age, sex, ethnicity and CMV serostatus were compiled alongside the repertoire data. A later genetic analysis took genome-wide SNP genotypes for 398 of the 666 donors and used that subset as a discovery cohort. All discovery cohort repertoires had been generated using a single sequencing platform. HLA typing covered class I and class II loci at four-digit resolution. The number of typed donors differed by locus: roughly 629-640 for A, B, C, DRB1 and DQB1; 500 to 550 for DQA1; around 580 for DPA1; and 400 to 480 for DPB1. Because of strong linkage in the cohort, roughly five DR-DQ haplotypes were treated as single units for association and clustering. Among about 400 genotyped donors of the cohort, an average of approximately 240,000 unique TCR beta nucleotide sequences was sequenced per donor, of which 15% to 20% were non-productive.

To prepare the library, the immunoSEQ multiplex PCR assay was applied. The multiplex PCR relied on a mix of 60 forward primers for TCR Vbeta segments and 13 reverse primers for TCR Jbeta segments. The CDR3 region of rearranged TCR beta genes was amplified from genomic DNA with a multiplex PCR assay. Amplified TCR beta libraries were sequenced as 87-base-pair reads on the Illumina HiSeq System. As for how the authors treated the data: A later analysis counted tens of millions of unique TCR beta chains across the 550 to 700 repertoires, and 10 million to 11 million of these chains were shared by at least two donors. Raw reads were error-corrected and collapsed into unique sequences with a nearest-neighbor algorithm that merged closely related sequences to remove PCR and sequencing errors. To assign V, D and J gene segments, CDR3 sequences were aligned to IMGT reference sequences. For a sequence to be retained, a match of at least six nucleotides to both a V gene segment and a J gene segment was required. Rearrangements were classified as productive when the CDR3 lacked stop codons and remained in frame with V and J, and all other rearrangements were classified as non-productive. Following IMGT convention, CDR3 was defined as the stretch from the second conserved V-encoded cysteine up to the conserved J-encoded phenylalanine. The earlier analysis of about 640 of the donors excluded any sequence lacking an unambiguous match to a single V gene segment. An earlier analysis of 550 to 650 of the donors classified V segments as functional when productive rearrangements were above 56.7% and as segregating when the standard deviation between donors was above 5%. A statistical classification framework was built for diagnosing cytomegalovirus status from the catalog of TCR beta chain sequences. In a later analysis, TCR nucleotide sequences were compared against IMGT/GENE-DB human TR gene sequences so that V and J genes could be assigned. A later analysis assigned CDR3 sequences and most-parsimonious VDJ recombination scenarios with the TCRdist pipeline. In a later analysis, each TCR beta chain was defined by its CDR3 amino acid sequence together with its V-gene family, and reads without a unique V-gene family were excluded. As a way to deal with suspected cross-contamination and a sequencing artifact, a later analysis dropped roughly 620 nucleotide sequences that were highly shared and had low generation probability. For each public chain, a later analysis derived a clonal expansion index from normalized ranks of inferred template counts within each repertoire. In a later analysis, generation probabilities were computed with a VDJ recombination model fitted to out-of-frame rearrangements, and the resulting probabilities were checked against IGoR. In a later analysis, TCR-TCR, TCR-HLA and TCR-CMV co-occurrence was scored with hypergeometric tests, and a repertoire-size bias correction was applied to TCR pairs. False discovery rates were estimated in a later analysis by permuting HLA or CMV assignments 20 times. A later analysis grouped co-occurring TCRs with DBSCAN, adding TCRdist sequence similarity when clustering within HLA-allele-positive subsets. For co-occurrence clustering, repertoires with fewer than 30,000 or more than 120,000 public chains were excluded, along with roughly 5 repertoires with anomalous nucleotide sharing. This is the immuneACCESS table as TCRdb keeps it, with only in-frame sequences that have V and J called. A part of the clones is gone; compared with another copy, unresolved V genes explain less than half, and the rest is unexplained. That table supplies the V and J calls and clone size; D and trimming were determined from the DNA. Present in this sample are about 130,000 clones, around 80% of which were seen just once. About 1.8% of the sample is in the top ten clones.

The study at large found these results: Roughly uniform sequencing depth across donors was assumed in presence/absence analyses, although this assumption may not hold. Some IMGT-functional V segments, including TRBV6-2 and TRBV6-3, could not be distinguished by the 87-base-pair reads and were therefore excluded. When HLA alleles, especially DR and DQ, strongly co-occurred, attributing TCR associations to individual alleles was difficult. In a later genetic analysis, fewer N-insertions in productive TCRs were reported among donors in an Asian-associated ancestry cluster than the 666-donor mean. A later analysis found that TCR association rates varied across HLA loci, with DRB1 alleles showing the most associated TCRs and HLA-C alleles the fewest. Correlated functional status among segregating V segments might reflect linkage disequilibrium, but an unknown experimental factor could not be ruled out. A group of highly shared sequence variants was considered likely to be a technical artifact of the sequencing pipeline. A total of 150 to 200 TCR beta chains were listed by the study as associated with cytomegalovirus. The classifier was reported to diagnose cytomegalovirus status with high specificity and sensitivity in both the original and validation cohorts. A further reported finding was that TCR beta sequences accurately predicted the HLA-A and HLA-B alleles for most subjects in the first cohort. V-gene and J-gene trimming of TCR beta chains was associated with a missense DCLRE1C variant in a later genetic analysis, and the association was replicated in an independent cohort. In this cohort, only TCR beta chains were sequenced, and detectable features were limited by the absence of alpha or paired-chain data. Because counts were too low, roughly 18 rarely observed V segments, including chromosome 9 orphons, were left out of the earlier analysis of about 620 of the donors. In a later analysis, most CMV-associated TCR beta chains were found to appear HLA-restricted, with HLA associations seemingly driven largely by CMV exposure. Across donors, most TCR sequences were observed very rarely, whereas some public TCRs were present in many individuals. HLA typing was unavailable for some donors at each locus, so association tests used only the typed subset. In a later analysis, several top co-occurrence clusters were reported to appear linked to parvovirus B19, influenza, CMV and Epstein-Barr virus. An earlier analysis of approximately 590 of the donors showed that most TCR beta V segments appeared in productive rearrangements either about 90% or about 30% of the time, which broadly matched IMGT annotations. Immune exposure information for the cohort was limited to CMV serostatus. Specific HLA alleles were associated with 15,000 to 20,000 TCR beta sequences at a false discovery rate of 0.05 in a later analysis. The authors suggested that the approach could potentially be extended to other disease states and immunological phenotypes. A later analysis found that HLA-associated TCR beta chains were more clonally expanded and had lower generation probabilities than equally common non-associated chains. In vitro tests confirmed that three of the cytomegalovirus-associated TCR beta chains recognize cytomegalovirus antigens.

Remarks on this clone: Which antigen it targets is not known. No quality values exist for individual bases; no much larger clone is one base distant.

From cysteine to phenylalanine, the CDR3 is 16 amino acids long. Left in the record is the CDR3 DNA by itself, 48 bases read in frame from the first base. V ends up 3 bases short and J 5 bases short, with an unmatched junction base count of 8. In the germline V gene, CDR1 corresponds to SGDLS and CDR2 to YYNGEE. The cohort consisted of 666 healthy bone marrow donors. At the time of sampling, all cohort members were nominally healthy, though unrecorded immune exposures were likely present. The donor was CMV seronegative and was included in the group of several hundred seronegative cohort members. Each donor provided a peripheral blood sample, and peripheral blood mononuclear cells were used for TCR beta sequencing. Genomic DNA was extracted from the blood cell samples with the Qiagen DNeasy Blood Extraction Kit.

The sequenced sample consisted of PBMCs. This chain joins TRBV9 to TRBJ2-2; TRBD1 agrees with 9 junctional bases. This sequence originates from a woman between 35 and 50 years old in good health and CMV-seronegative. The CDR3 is CASSAPPGTGTGELFF. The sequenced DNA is TGTGCCAGCAGCGCCCCCCCCGGGACAGGGACCGGGGAGCTGTTTTTT.